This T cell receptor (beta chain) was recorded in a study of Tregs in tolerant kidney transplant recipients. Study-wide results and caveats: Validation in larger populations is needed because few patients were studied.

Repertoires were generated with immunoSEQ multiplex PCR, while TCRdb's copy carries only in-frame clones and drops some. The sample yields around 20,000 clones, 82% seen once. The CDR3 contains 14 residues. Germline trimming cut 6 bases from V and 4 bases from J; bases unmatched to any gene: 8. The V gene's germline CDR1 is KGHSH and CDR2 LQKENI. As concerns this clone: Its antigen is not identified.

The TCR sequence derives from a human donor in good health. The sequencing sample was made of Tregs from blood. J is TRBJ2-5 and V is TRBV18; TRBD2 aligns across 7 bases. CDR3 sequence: CASSSRGRGETQYF. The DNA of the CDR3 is TGTGCCAGCTCTAGCAGAGGGAGGGGAGAGACCCAGTACTTC. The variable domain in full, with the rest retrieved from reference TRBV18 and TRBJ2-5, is NAGVMQNPRHLVRRRGQEARLRCSPMKGHSHVYWYRQLPEEGLKFMVYLQKENIIDESGMPKERFSAEFPKEGPSILRIQQVVRGDSAAYFCASSSRGRGETQYFGPGTRLLVL.